A single T cell receptor beta chain is shown here with its context. This specimen belongs to a study of OX40 agonist ivuxolimab in advanced cancers. Assay: immunoSEQ multiplex PCR; the TCRdb copy retains only in-frame clones and omits some. Here the sample spans 60,000 or so clones, 86% being singletons. Systemic immunosuppression or a history of autoimmune disease excluded patients. The source is an adult with an advanced solid tumor such as melanoma, head and neck, liver or kidney cancer. Sequenced here: CD4+ or CD8+ T cells sorted from blood, sampled in a trial of the OX40 agonist ivuxolimab.

CDR3: CASSLNRGTNTGELFF. The CDR3 nucleotides are TGTGCCAGCAGCCTGAACAGGGGAACGAACACCGGGGAGCTGTTTTTT. The V call is TRBV7-8, the J call TRBJ2-2; TRBD1 matches 7 bases. The ends lost 5 bases at V and 0 bases at J; junction bases unmatched: 6. Germline V lookup: CDR1 SGHVS, CDR2 FQNEAQ. The CDR3 loop spans 16 amino acids.